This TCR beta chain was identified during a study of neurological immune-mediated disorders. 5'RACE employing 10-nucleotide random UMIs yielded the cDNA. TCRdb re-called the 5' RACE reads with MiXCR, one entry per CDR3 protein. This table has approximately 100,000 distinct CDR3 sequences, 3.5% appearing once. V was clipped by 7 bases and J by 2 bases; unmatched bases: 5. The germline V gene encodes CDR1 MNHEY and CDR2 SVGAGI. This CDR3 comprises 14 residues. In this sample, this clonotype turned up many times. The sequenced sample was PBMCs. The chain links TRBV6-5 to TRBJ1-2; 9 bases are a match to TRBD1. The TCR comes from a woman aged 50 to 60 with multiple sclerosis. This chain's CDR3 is CASTTGQGNYGYTF. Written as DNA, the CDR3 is TGTGCCAGCACTACGGGACAGGGAAACTATGGCTACACCTTC.